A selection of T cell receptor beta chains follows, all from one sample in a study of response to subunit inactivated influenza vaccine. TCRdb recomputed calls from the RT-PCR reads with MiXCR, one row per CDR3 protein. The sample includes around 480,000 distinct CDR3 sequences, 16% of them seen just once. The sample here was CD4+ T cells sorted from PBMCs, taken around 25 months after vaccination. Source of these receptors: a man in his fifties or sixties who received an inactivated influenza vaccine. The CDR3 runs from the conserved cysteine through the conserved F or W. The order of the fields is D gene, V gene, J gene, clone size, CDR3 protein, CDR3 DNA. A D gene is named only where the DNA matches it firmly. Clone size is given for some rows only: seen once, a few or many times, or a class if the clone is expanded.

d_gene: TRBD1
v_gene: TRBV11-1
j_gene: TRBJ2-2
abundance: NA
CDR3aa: CASSLEGQVITGELFF
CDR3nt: TGTGCCAGCAGCTTAGAGGGACAGGTGATAACCGGGGAGCTGTTTTTT

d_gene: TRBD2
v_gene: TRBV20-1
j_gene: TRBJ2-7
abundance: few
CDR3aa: CSASGASGHRASYEQYF
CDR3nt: TGCAGTGCTAGCGGGGCTAGCGGGCACCGAGCCTCCTACGAGCAGTACTTC

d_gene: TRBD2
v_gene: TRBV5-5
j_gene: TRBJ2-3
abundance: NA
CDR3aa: CASREEAGGTDTQYF
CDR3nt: TGTGCCAGCAGGGAAGAAGCGGGGGGTACAGATACGCAGTATTTT

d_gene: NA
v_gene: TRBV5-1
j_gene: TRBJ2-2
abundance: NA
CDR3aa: CASSYMRDPPSANTGELFF
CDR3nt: TGCGCCAGCAGCTATATGAGAGACCCTCCAAGTGCGAACACCGGGGAGCTGTTTTTT

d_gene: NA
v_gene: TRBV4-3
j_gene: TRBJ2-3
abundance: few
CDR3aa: CASSLGGFADTQYF
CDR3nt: TGCGCCAGCAGCCTAGGGGGTTTTGCAGATACGCAGTATTTT

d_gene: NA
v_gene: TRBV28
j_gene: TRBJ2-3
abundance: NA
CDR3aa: CASSPTRTVSDTQYF
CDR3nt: TGTGCCAGCAGTCCCACTAGAACGGTCTCAGATACGCAGTATTTT

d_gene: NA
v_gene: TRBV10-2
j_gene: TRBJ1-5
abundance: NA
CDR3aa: CASSEYFQGTPQHF
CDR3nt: TGCGCCAGCAGTGAGTATTTCCAGGGGACGCCCCAGCATTTT

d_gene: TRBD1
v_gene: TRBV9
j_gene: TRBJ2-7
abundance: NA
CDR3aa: CASSVGEGALIYEQYF
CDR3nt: TGTGCCAGCAGCGTAGGTGAGGGGGCGCTGATCTACGAGCAGTACTTC

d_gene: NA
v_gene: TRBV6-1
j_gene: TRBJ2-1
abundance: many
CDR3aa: CASSQGFYNEQFF
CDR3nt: TGTGCCAGCAGCCAGGGATTCTACAATGAGCAGTTCTTC

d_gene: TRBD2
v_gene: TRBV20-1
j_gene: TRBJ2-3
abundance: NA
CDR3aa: CSATLAGEEDTQYF
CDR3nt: TGCAGTGCTACCCTAGCGGGAGAGGAGGATACGCAGTATTTT

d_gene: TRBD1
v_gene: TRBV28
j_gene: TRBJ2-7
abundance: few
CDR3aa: CASSSIGQGVEQYF
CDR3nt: TGTGCCAGCAGTTCCATTGGACAGGGCGTCGAGCAGTACTTC

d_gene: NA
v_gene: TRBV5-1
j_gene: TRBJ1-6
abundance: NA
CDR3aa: CASSPSGPTNSPLHF
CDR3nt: TGCGCCAGCAGCCCCAGCGGCCCCACGAATTCACCCCTCCACTTT

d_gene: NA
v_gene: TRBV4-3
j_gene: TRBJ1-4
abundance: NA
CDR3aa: CASSQAQLFEKLFF
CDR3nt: TGCGCCAGCAGCCAAGCACAGCTATTTGAAAAACTGTTTTTT

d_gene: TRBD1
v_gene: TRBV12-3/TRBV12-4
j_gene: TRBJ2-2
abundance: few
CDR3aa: CASRVRDRVSGELFF
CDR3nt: TGTGCCAGCAGGGTCCGGGACAGGGTTTCCGGGGAGCTGTTTTTT

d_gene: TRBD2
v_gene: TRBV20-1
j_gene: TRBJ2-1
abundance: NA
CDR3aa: CSATGTSGTSYNEQFF
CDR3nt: TGCAGTGCTACCGGGACTAGCGGGACCTCCTACAATGAGCAGTTCTTC

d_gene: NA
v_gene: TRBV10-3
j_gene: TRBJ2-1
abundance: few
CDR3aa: CAIRGVQGPAYNEQFF
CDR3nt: TGTGCCATCAGGGGGGTCCAGGGGCCCGCCTACAATGAGCAGTTCTTC

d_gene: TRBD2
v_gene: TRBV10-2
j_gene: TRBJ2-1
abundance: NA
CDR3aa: CASSVLAGLTYNEQFF
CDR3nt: TGCGCCAGCTCGGTACTAGCGGGCCTTACCTACAATGAGCAGTTCTTC

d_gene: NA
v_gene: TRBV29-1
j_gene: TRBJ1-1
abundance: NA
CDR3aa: CSVSTMMNTEAFF
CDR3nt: TGCAGCGTCTCGACAATGATGAACACTGAAGCTTTCTTT

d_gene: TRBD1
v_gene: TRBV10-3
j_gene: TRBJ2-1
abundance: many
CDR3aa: CAISAATGGNEQFF
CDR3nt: TGTGCCATCAGTGCGGCAACAGGGGGCAATGAGCAGTTCTTC

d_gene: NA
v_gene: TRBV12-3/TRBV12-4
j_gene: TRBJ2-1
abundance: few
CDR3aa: CASSLLSSSYNEQFF
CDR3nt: TGTGCCAGCAGTTTATTAAGTTCTTCCTACAATGAGCAGTTCTTC

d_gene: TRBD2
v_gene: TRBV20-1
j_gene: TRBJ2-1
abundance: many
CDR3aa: CSARDRTSGSWGEQFF
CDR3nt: TGCAGTGCTAGAGATCGGACTAGCGGGAGTTGGGGTGAGCAGTTCTTC

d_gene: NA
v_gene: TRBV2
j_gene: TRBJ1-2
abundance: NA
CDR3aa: CASSERGNYGYTF
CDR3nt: TGTGCCAGCAGTGAACGGGGTAACTATGGCTACACCTTC

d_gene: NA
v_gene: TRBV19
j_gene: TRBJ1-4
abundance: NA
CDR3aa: CASSIQSNEKLFF
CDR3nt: TGTGCCAGTAGTATCCAGTCTAATGAAAAACTGTTTTTT

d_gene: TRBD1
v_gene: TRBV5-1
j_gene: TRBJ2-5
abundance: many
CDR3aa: CASRRLQDRRIGETQYF
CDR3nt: TGCGCCAGCCGGCGGCTTCAGGACAGGAGAATTGGGGAGACCCAGTACTTC